The 14 T cell receptor beta chains presented below share a single source sample, sequenced in a study of OX40 agonist ivuxolimab in advanced cancers. Assay used: immunoSEQ multiplex PCR; TCRdb lists only in-frame clones, some missing. Altogether 60,000 to 90,000 clones are present, about 83% being singletons, with the ten largest covering 0.76%. This material consisted of CD4+ or CD8+ T cells sorted from blood, taken in a trial of the OX40 agonist ivuxolimab. Receptor source: an adult with an advanced solid tumor such as melanoma, head and neck, liver or kidney cancer.

J is TRBJ2-2 and V is TRBV5-6; no definite D call. The CDR3 length is 13 residues. V was shortened by 4 bases and J by 1 base, with 5 bases between the two germline ends. Germline CDR1 reads SGHDT; CDR2 reads YYEEEE. The DNA for the CDR3 is TGTGCCAGCAGCCCCTGGAACACCGGGGAGCTGTTTTTT. It is translated as CASSPWNTGELFF. The entire variable domain, with the rest obtained from reference TRBV5-6 and TRBJ2-2, is as follows: DAGVTQSPTHLIKTRGQQVTLRCSPKSGHDTVSWYQQALGQGPQFIFQYYEEEERQRGNFPDRFSGHQFPNYSSELNVNALLLGDSALYLCASSPWNTGELFFGEGSRLTVL.

The rearrangement links TRBV29-1 to TRBJ1-1; 8 nucleotides match TRBD1. Germline CDR1 SQVTM, CDR2 ANQGSEA. Trimming took 5 bases from V and 4 from J; bases not matched to a gene: 6. This CDR3 is 13 amino acids long. This CDR3 is CSVSDRAGTEAFF. The CDR3 DNA sequence: TGCAGCGTTTCGGACAGGGCAGGCACTGAAGCTTTCTTT.

The chain joins TRBV19 to TRBJ2-1; 10 bases line up with TRBD1. Unmatched junction bases numbered 11, after V lost 6 bases and J lost 9 bases. Germline-derived CDR1 and CDR2 are LNHDA and SQIVND (reference sequence). This CDR3 comprises 15 residues. The CDR3 DNA reads TGTGCCAGTAGGACGGACAGGGGGAATATTGGTGAGCAGTTCTTC. It specifies CASRTDRGNIGEQFF.

The genes are TRBV7-2 and TRBJ1-2; D is perhaps TRBD1 (6 bases). Trimming removed 1 base from V and 7 bases from J, with 13 bases in between. Per germline, CDR1 SGHTA and CDR2 FQGNSA. This CDR3 comprises 14 residues. CDR3 protein: CASSLEGEYRGYTF. CDR3 in DNA: TGTGCCAGCAGCTTAGAGGGGGAGTACCGTGGCTACACCTTC.

This chain uses TRBV6-1 with TRBJ1-1; 10 bases align to TRBD1. Germline CDR1 is MNHNS and CDR2 is SASEGT. The CDR3 is 15 amino acids. J lost 4 bases, V lost 5 bases, and 7 bases had no gene match. In DNA form, the CDR3 reads TGTGCCAGCAGTACCGGGACAGGGGATGGCACTGAAGCTTTCTTT. This codes for CASSTGTGDGTEAFF.

The chain has TRBV7-9 and TRBJ2-6; D call uncertain. V was pared by 2 bases and J by 1 base, with 3 bases between. In germline, CDR1 is SEHNR, CDR2 FQNEAQ (reference sequence). The CDR3 covers 14 residues. The CDR3 DNA follows: TGTGCCAGCAGCTTACAATCTGGGGCCAACGTCCTGACTTTC. This encodes CASSLQSGANVLTF.

The V gene is TRBV6-6, the J gene TRBJ2-2; a possible D gene is TRBD2 (6 bases). V was cut by 5 bases and J by 1 base, with 11 bases left in between. Per the germline V gene, CDR1 is MNHNY and CDR2 is SVGAGI (reference sequence). CDR3 length equals 15 residues. Written as DNA, the CDR3 is TGTGCCAGCAGTAGGAGGGGTGGGAACACCGGGGAGCTGTTTTTT. It codes for CASSRRGGNTGELFF.

This clone has just a few counts. V is TRBV11-2 and J is TRBJ1-5; D may be TRBD1 (6 bases). There are 15 residues in the CDR3. Germline lookup yields CDR1 SGHAT and CDR2 FQNNGV. V was pared by 0 bases and J by 11 bases, with 17 bases between. CDR3 sequence: CASSLDPEQGRSQHF. The CDR3 DNA sequence: TGTGCCAGCAGCTTAGATCCGGAACAGGGAAGGTCCCAGCATTTT.

The gene calls are TRBV7-9 and TRBJ2-1; D not certain. CDR1 and CDR2 (germline): SEHNR, FQNEAQ (reference sequence). The CDR3 has 14 residues. Trimming stripped 0 bases from V and 8 bases from J, with 11 bases between. CDR3 sequence reads: CASSLAYLAHEQFF. The CDR3 bases are TGTGCCAGCAGCTTAGCTTATCTCGCGCATGAGCAGTTCTTC. The full variable domain, rest sourced from reference TRBV7-9 and TRBJ2-1, is DTGVSQNPRHKITKRGQNVTFRCDPISEHNRLYWYRQTLGQGPEFLTYFQNEAQLEKSRLLSDRFSAERPKGSFSTLEIQRTEQGDSAMYLCASSLAYLAHEQFFGPGTRLTVL.

The genes are TRBV7-9 and TRBJ2-3; TRBD2 might be the D (6 bases). The germline CDR1 and CDR2 sequences are SEHNR and FQNEAQ (reference sequence). This CDR3 comprises 13 residues. Trimming removed 5 bases at V and 4 bases at J, with 10 bases between. In nucleotides, the CDR3 is TGTGCCAGCAGCCAAAGCGGGCCAGATACGCAGTATTTT. Translation: CASSQSGPDTQYF.

The chain recombines TRBV9 with TRBJ1-2, with 7 bases that match TRBD1. The CDR3 covers 16 residues. With 1 base clipped from V and 4 bases from J, the junction kept 10 bases outside the gene matches. The germline V gene encodes CDR1 SGDLS and CDR2 YYNGEE. This CDR3 is CASSVTMTGTVYGYTF. Here the CDR3 DNA reads TGTGCCAGCAGCGTAACTATGACAGGGACGGTCTATGGCTACACCTTC.

The chain combines TRBV21-1 with TRBJ2-4. TRBV21-1 is described as a pseudogene. The CDR3 sequence is 14 residues long. Written as DNA, the CDR3 is TGTGCCAGCAGCAAAGAGGTTACCAAAAACATTCAGTACTTC. It is translated as CASSKEVTKNIQYF.

The rearrangement links TRBV30 to TRBJ2-2; 9 bases fit TRBD1. V lost 1 base to trimming and J lost 5 bases; unmatched junction nucleotides: 5. Germline values: CDR1 GTSNPN, CDR2 SVGIG (reference sequence). The CDR3 sequence is 15 residues long. The CDR3 reads CAWSASGTGTGELFF. Here the CDR3 DNA reads TGTGCCTGGAGTGCTTCCGGGACAGGGACCGGGGAGCTGTTTTTT.

The V and J genes are TRBV6-6 and TRBJ1-1; no clear D gene. V was trimmed by 2 bases and J by 7 bases, leaving 17 bases between them. The germline gives CDR1 MNHNY, CDR2 SVGAGI (reference sequence). The CDR3 length is 15 residues. In DNA form, the CDR3 reads TGTGCCAGCAGTTACCTCGGCAGACCCACACTTGAAGCTTTCTTT. Protein: CASSYLGRPTLEAFF.